This T cell receptor beta chain comes out of a study of beta chain features in type 1 diabetes. Overall study findings and caveats: Moderate but significant shortening of TCRB CDR3s was recorded in all four CD4+ subsets from Type 1 diabetes patients.

In germline, CDR1 is SGDLS, CDR2 YYNGEE. There are 15 residues in the CDR3. V lost 3 bases and J lost 4, with 16 bases in between. Worth noting for this clone: The antigen remains unidentified.

The investigators reverse transcribed all of the isolated RNA, so they sequenced expressed TCRB transcripts. Libraries were prepared by immunoSEQ multiplex PCR; TCRdb keeps only in-frame clonotypes and omits some of them. The sample lists around 250,000 clones, approximately 15% occurring once. This TCR was recovered from a man under 40 with type 1 diabetes. The V and J genes are TRBV9 and TRBJ2-5; weak D call: TRBD1 (6 bases). The specimen sequenced was naive CD4+ T cells from blood. CDR3 amino acids: CASSGGHAAPETQYF. DNA for the CDR3: TGTGCCAGCAGCGGGGGACACGCGGCCCCAGAGACCCAGTACTTC.